The clone carrying this T cell receptor beta chain has only a few counts. CDR1 DFQATT and CDR2 SNEGSKA come from the germline V gene (reference sequence). The length of the CDR3 is 15 residues. Trimming cost V 0 bases and J 4 bases, with 16 bases left between them. TCRdb re-called the 5' RACE reads through MiXCR, storing one row per CDR3 protein. The repertoire holds 100,000 or so distinct CDR3 sequences, around 10% seen once, with approximately 40% in the top ten. The data originate from a study of T-cell memory formation after mild COVID-19. The sequencing input was PBMCs or a T cell subset sorted from them (not recorded which). The sequence came from a young man who had mild COVID-19 (a few samples of this study predate the infection). Cell type and time point are not known. The chain carries TRBV20-1 and TRBJ2-7; D possibly corresponds to TRBD2 (6 bases). CDR3: CSARDGDSSIYEQYV. Here the CDR3 DNA reads TGCAGTGCTAGAGATGGGGACTCCTCGATTTACGAGCAGTACGTC.